Sequencing of this T cell receptor (beta chain) was carried out in a study of blood T cell repertoires in COVID-19. The V segment lost 5 bases and the J segment 5 bases; nucleotides outside the gene matches: 5. This CDR3 contains 13 residues. CDR1 and CDR2 from the germline V gene are SGHNT and YYREEE (reference sequence). Original processing methods: The assay estimated nucleated cells by amplifying reference gene primers. Only in-frame clones appear in the TCRdb table, and some are missing; sequencing was by immunoSEQ multiplex PCR. The DNA gave D and trimming, while V, J and clone size come from that table. Here the sample spans around 40,000 clones, about four fifths being singletons.

V and J are TRBV5-4 and TRBJ2-5, with 8 bases that match TRBD1. Specimen: peripheral blood. This receptor was taken from a man older than 75 with active or convalescent COVID-19. CDR3 nucleotides: TGTGCCAGCAGATACAGGGGGAGCGAGACCCAGTACTTC. Translation gives CASRYRGSETQYF.